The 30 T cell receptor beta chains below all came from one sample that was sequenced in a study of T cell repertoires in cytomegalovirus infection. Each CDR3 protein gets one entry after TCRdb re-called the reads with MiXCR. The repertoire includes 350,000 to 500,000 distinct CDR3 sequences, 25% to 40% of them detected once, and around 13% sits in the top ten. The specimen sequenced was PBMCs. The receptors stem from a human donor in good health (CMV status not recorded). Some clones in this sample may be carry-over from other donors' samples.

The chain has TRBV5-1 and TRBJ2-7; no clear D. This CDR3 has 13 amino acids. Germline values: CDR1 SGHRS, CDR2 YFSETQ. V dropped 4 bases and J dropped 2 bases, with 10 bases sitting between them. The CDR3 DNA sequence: TGCGCCAGCAGCGTCAGTGAAGCCTACGAGCAGTACTTC. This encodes CASSVSEAYEQYF.

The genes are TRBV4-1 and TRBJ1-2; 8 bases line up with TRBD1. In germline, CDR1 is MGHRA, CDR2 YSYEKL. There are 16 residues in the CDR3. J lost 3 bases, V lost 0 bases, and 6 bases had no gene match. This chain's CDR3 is CASSQDPGQGYYGYTF. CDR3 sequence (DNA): TGCGCCAGCAGCCAAGATCCCGGACAGGGCTACTATGGCTACACCTTC.

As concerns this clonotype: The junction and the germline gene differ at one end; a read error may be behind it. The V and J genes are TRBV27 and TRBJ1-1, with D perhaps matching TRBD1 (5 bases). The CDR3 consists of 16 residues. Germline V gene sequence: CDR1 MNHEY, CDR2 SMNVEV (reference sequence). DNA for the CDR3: TGTGCCCGCAGTTTAGATATGGGGGTCGGGGTCACTGAAGCTTTCTTT. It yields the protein CARSLDMGVGVTEAFF.

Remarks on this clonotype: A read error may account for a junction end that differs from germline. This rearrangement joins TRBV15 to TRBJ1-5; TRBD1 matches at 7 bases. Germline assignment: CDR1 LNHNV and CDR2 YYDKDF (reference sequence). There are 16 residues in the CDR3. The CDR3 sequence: CSTSRLPTGSNQPQHF. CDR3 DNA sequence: TGTTCCACCAGCAGATTGCCGACAGGGAGTAATCAGCCCCAGCATTTT.

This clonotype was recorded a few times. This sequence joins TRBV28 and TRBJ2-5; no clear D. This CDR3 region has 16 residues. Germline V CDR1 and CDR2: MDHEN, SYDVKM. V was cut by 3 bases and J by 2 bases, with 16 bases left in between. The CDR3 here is CASSFGRLTEQETQYF. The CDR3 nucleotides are TGTGCCAGCAGTTTCGGGCGCCTTACCGAACAAGAGACCCAGTACTTC.

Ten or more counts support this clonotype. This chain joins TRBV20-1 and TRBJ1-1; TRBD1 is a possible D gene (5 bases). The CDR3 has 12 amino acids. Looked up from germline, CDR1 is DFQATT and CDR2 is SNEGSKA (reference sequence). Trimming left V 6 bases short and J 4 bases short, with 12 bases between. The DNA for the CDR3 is TGCAGTGCAAAGCCAGGGTCCACTGAAGCTTTCTTT. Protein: CSAKPGSTEAFF.

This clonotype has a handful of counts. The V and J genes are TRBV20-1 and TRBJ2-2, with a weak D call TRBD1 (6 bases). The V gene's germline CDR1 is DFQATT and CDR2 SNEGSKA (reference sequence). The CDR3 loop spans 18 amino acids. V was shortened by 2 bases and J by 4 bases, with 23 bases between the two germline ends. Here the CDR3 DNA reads TGCAGTGCTAGATTAAGTGCAGGGACACCTACGGTCACCGGGGAGCTGTTTTTT. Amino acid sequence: CSARLSAGTPTVTGELFF.

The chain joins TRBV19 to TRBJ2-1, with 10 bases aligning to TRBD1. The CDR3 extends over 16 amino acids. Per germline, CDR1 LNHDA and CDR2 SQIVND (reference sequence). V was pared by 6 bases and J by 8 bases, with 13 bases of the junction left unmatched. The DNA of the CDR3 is TGTGCCAGTAGACCGGCCGGGACAGGGGTGATCGATGAGCAGTTCTTC. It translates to CASRPAGTGVIDEQFF.

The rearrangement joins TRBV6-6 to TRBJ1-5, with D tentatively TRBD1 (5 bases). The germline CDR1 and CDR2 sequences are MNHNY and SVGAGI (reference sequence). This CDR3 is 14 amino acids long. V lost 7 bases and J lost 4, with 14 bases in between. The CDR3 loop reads CASIDGEGNQPQHF. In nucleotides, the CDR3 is TGTGCCAGCATCGATGGGGAGGGGAATCAGCCCCAGCATTTT.

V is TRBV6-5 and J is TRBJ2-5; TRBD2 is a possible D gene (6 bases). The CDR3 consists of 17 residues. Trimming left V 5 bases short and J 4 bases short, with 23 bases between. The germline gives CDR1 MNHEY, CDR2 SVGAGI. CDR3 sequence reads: CASSATSFTLGGETQYF. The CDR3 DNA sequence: TGTGCCAGCAGTGCGACGTCCTTTACACTGGGGGGAGAGACCCAGTACTTC.

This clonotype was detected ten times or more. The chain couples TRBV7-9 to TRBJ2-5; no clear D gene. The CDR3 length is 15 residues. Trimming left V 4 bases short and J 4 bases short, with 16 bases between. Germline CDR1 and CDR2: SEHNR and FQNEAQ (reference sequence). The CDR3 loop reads CASSSRLLGLETQYF. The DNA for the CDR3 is TGTGCCAGCAGCTCACGACTCCTTGGTTTAGAGACCCAGTACTTC.

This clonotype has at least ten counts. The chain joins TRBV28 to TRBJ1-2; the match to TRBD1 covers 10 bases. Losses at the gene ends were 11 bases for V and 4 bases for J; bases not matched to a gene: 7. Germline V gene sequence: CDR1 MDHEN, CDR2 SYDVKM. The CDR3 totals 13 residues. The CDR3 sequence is CALGTGESYGYTF. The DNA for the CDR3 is TGTGCCTTAGGGACAGGGGAGAGCTATGGCTACACCTTC.

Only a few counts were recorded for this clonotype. CDR3 sequence (DNA): TGTGCCAGCAGCCTGGGGGGGGGGCCCCAGCATTTT. Encoded protein: CASSLGGGPQHF. This chain joins TRBV7-6 and TRBJ1-5, with a tentative D call TRBD1 (5 bases). Trimming pared 5 bases from V and 9 bases from J, leaving 11 bases between. CDR1 and CDR2 from the germline V gene are SGHVS and FNYEAQ. The CDR3 is 12 residues long.

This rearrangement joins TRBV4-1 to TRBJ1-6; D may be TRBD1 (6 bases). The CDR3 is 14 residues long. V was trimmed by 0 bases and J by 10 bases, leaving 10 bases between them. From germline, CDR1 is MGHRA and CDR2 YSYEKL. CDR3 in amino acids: CASSQEGGISPLHF. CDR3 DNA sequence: TGCGCCAGCAGCCAAGAAGGGGGTATATCACCCCTCCACTTT.

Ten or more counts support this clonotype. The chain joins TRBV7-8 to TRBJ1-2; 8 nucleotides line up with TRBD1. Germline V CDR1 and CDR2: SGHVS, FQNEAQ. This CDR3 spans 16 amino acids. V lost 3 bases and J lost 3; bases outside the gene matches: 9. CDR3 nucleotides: TGTGCCAGCAGCTTCCAGGGGGCGCATCAAGACTATGGCTACACCTTC. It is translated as CASSFQGAHQDYGYTF. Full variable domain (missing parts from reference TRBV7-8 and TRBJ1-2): GAGVSQSPRYKVAKRGQDVALRCDPISGHVSLFWYQQALGQGPEFLTYFQNEAQLDKSGLPSDRFFAERPEGSVSTLKIQRTQQEDSAVYLCASSFQGAHQDYGYTFGSGTRLTVV.

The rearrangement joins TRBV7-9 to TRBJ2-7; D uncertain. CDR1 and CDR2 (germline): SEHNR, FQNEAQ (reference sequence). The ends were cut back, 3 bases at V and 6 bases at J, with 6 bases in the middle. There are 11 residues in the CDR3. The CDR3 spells CASSLTLEQYF. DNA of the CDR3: TGTGCCAGCAGCTTGACTCTCGAGCAGTACTTC.

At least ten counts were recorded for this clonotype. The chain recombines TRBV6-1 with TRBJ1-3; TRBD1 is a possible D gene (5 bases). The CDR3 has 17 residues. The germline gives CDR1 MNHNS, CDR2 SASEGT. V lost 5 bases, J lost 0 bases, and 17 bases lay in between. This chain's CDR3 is CASSPQPGTDSGNTIYF. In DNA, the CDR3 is TGTGCCAGCAGTCCTCAACCCGGGACGGACTCTGGAAACACCATATATTTT.

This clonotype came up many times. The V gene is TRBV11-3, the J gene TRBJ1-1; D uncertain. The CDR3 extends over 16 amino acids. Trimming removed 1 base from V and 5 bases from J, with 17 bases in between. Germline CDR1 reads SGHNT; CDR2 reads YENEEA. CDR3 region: CASSLGTFGEGTEAFF. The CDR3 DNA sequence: TGTGCCAGCAGCTTAGGTACTTTTGGGGAAGGGACTGAAGCTTTCTTT.

CDR3 sequence (DNA): TGCAGCGCGAGGACAGGGAACACCTACGAGCAGTACTTC. This translates into CSARTGNTYEQYF. The chain is built from TRBV29-1 and TRBJ2-7, with TRBD1 matching over 8 bases. CDR1 and CDR2 (germline): SQVTM, ANQGSEA. V dropped 7 bases and J dropped 2; count of bases not matched to a gene: 7. The CDR3 extends over 13 amino acids.

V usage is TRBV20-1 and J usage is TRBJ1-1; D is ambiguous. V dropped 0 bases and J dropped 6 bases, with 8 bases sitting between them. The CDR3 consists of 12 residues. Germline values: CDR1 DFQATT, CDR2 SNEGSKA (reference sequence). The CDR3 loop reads CSAREDRAEAFF. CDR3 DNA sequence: TGCAGTGCTAGAGAAGACCGGGCTGAAGCTTTCTTT.

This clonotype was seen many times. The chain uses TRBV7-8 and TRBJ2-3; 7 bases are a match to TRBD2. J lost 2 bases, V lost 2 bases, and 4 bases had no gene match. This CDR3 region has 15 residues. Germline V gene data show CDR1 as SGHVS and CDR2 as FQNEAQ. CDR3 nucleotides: TGTGCCAGCAGCTTATCTGGGGGGGTCACAGATACGCAGTATTTT. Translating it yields CASSLSGGVTDTQYF.

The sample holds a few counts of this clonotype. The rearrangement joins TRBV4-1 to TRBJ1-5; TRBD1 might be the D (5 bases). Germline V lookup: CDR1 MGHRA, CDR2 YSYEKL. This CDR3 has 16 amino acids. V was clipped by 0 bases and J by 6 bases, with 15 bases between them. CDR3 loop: CASSQDLTGGGQPQHF. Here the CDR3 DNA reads TGCGCCAGCAGCCAAGATTTAACGGGGGGTGGTCAGCCCCAGCATTTT.

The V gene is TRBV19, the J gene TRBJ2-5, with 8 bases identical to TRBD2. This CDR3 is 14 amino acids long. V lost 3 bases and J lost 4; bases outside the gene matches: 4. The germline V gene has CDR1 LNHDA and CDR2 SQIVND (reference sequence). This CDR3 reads CASSIGTRGETQYF. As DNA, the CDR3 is TGTGCCAGTAGTATCGGGACTAGAGGAGAGACCCAGTACTTC.

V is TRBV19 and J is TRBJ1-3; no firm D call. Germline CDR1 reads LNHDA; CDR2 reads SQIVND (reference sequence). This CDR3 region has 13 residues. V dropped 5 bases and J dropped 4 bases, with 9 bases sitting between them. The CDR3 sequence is CASSLAEGNTIYF. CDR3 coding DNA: TGTGCCAGTAGTTTGGCAGAAGGAAACACCATATATTTT.

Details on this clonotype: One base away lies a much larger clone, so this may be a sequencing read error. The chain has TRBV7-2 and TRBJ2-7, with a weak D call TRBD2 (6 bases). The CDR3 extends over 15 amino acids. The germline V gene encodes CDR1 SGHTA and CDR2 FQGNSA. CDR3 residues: CASSLGSGLPLEKYF. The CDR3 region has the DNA TGTGCCAGCAGCTTAGGTTCGGGACTCCCTCTCGAGAAGTACTTC.

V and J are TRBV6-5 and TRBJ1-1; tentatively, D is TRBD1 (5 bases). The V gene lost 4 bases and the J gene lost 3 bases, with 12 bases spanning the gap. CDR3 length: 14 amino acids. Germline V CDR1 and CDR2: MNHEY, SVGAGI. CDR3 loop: CASSSGRLDTEAFF. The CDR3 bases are TGTGCCAGCAGTTCGGGGCGCCTGGACACTGAAGCTTTCTTT.

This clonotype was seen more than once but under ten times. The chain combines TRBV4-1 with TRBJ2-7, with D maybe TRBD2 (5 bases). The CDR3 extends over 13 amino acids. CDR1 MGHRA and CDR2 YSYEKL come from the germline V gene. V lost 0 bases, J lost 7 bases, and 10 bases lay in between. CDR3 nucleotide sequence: TGCGCCAGCAGCCAAGAAGAGGGTAGGGAGCAGTACTTC. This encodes CASSQEEGREQYF.

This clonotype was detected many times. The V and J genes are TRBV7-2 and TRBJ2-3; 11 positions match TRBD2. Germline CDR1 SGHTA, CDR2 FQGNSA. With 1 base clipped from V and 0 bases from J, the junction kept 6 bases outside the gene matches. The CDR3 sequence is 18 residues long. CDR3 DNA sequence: TGTGCCAGCAGCTTAGTGGGGACTAGCGGCACTAGCACAGATACGCAGTATTTT. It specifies CASSLVGTSGTSTDTQYF. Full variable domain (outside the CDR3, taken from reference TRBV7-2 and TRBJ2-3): GAGVSQSPSNKVTEKGKDVELRCDPISGHTALYWYRQSLGQGLEFLIYFQGNSAPDKSGLPSDRFSAERTGGSVSTLTIQRTQQEDSAVYLCASSLVGTSGTSTDTQYFGPGTRLTVL.

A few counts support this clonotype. The CDR3 region is CASSMWDRGFLGEQYF. The CDR3 DNA sequence: TGTGCCAGTAGTATGTGGGACAGGGGGTTCCTCGGCGAGCAGTACTTC. The rearrangement links TRBV19 to TRBJ2-7; 11 bases align to TRBD1. The germline V gene has CDR1 LNHDA and CDR2 SQIVND (reference sequence). The CDR3 extends over 16 amino acids. The junction had 10 bases not matched to a gene; V was cut back by 3 bases and J by 6 bases.

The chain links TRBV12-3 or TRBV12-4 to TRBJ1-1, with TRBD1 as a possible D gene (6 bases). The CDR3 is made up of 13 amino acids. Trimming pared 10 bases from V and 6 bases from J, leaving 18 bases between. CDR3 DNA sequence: TGTGCCACCCAAAGCGGGGGGGCTGCTGAAGCTTTCTTT. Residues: CATQSGGAAEAFF.